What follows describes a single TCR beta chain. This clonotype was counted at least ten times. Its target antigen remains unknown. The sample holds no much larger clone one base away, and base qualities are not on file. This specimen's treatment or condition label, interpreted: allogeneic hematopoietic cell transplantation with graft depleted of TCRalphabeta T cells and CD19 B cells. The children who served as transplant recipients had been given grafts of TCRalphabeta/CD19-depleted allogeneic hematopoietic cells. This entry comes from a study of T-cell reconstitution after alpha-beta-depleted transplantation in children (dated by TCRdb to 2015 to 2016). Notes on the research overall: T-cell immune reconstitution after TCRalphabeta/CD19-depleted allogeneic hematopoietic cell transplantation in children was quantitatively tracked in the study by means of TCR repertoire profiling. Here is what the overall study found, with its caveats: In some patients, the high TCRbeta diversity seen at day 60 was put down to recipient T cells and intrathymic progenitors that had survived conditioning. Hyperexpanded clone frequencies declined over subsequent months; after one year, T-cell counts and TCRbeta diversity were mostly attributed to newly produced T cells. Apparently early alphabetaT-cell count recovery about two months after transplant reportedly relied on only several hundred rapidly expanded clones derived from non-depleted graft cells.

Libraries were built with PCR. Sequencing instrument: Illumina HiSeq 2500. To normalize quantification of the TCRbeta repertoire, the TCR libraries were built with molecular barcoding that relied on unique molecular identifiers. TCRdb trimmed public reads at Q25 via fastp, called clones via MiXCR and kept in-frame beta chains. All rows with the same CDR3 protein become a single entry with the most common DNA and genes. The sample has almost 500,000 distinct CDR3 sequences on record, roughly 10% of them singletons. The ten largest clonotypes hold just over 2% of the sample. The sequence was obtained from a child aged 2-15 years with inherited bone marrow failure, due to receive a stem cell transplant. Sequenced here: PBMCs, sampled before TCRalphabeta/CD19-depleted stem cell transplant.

CDR3 region: CSATVGWDASYEQYF. Here is the DNA: TGCAGCGCCACGGTGGGGTGGGACGCCTCCTACGAGCAGTACTTC. This receptor chain uses TRBV29-1 and TRBJ2-7; the D match is possibly TRBD1 or TRBD2, with 5 bases aligned in each. The CDR3 has 15 amino acids, counting the end cysteine and phenylalanine. CDR3 DNA is the only sequence kept; it has 45 bases, read in frame from the first base. Based on the germline V gene, the CDR1 and CDR2 sequences are SQVTM and ANQGSEA. V is pared back by 7 bases and J by 0 bases, with 19 bases lying between the germline termini.